This T cell receptor (beta chain) was recovered during a study of T cell responses to AZD1222 COVID-19 vaccine. Study-wide points: It was only a handful of AZD1222 recipients who were seropositive at baseline.

The CDR3 spans 15 residues. Trimming removed 4 bases from V and 0 bases from J; junction bases left unmatched: 3. From germline, CDR1 is MRHNA and CDR2 SNTAGT. The assay was immunoSEQ multiplex PCR, and TCRdb's table has in-frame clones only and misses some. Altogether about 120,000 clones are present, approximately 90% being singletons, with the ten largest covering 8.5% to 14%. This clone was counted many times. The target antigen is unknown. The receptor was isolated from an adult in good health. The specimen comprised peripheral blood, sampled on day 0 of MenACWY control vaccination. The chain combines TRBV6-4 with TRBJ2-3; 8 bases are a match to TRBD2. The CDR3 loop is CASSATSASTDTQYF. CDR3 DNA sequence: TGTGCCAGCAGTGCGACTAGCGCAAGCACAGATACGCAGTATTTT.